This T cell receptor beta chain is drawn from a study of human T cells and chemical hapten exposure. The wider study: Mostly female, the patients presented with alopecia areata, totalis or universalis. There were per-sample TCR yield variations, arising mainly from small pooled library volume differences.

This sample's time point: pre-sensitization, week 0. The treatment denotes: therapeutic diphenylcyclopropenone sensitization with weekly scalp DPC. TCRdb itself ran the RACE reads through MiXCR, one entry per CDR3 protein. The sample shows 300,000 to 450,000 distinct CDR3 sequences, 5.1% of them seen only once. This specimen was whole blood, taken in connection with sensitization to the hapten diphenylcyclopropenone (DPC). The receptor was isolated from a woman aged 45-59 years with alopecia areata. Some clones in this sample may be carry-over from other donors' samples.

Written as DNA, the CDR3 is TGTGCCAGCAGTCGGACTAGCGGGATTGAGACCCAGTACTTC. This codes for CASSRTSGIETQYF. This rearrangement joins TRBV6-6 to TRBJ2-5; 12 bases line up with TRBD2. J was trimmed by 5 bases and V by 5 bases; bases with no gene match: 3. This CDR3 spans 14 amino acids. In germline, CDR1 is MNHNY, CDR2 SVGAGI (reference sequence).